Shown below are 11 T cell receptor beta chains from a single sample sequenced in a study of Graves' ophthalmopathy and Graves' hyperthyroidism. Amplifying from RNA transcripts, the study obtained TCR beta CDR3 regions. HTBI primers were employed in first-round RT-PCR, then a second-round multiplex PCR followed. TCRdb passed the multiplex PCR reads through MiXCR, listing each CDR3 protein once. The sample records roughly 160,000 distinct CDR3 sequences, roughly two fifths being singletons. Material: peripheral blood. The receptors were gathered from a woman in her forties with Graves' ophthalmopathy.

The chain has TRBV6-5 and TRBJ1-5; D gene ambiguous. Between the trimmed V and J ends, which lost 5 bases and 2 bases, there was a span of 7 bases. CDR3 length equals 13 residues. The V gene's germline CDR1 is MNHEY and CDR2 SVGAGI. Here the CDR3 DNA reads TGTGCCAGCAGTCCCTCGGGCAATCAGCCCCAGCATTTT. Translation gives CASSPSGNQPQHF.

The chain employs TRBV15 and TRBJ2-7, with D unresolved. V lost 3 bases and J 2 bases, leaving 11 bases between the germline ends. The CDR3 extends over 14 amino acids. Germline V gene sequence: CDR1 LNHNV, CDR2 YYDKDF (reference sequence). CDR3 DNA sequence: TGTGCCACCAGCAGCGTCGTCCGGACCTACGAGCAGTACTTC. Encoded protein: CATSSVVRTYEQYF.

This clonotype came up many times. J is TRBJ2-2 and V is TRBV15; D is unclear. The ends were cut back, 0 bases at V and 7 bases at J, with 6 bases in the middle. Germline assignment: CDR1 LNHNV and CDR2 YYDKDF (reference sequence). This CDR3 spans 13 amino acids. Here the CDR3 reads CATSRDPSGELFF. The CDR3 DNA follows: TGTGCCACCAGCAGAGATCCAAGCGGGGAGCTGTTTTTT. The whole variable domain, filled in from reference TRBV15 and TRBJ2-2, reads DAMVIQNPRYQVTQFGKPVTLSCSQTLNHNVMYWYQQKSSQAPKLLFHYYDKDFNNEADTPDNFQSRRPNTSFCFLDIRSPGLGDTAMYLCATSRDPSGELFFGEGSRLTVL.

The genes are TRBV6-5 and TRBJ2-2; 12 nucleotides match TRBD2. The germline V gene has CDR1 MNHEY and CDR2 SVGAGI. This CDR3 contains 16 residues. V lost 4 bases, J lost 6 bases, and 6 bases stayed unmatched. In DNA form, the CDR3 reads TGTGCCAGCAGTTCGACTAGCGGGAGTGGCGCCGGGGAGCTGTTTTTT. Its protein product is CASSSTSGSGAGELFF.

This clonotype occurred many times. The CDR3 loop is CASSELGQVYGYTF. The CDR3 bases are TGTGCCAGCAGTGAGCTGGGACAGGTCTATGGCTACACCTTC. V is TRBV6-1 and J is TRBJ1-2, with TRBD1 matching 8 bases. The J segment lost 4 bases and the V segment lost 3 bases, leaving 4 bases of the junction unmatched. This CDR3 has 14 amino acids. Germline V gives CDR1 MNHNS, CDR2 SASEGT.

This clonotype was recorded at least ten times. Lacking the conserved final phenylalanine or tryptophan, this CDR3 likely reflects a read error. The chain couples TRBV5-1 to TRBJ1-6, with D perhaps TRBD1 (6 bases). Per germline, CDR1 SGHRS and CDR2 YFSETQ. The CDR3 is 16 residues long. Trimming removed 0 bases from V and 0 bases from J, with 7 bases in between. CDR3 sequence (DNA): TGCGCCAGCAGCTTGGACAGGGACTCCTATAATTCACCCCTCCACTTG. Its protein product is CASSLDRDSYNSPLHL.

The table lists this clonotype with many counts. V is TRBV12-3 or TRBV12-4 and J is TRBJ2-4; 9 positions agree with TRBD1. There are 14 residues in the CDR3. The V segment lost 8 bases and the J segment 2 bases; nucleotides outside the gene matches: 4. The CDR3 loop reads CASGGTGTKNIQYF. The CDR3, as DNA: TGTGCCAGCGGCGGGACAGGGACCAAAAACATTCAGTACTTC.

This clonotype has a count of ten or more. CDR3 sequence reads: CASTKPGQLVAQYF. CDR3 coding DNA: TGTGCCAGCACCAAACCGGGACAGCTGGTGGCCCAGTACTTC. V and J are TRBV28 and TRBJ2-5, with TRBD1 identical over 7 bases. The germline gives CDR1 MDHEN, CDR2 SYDVKM. J was trimmed by 9 bases and V by 7 bases; bases with no gene match: 14. The CDR3 sequence is 14 residues long.

The chain uses TRBV12-5 and TRBJ2-2; a weak D match, TRBD2 (5 bases). V lost 3 bases to trimming and J lost 4 bases, with 9 bases between them. The CDR3 contains 14 residues. CDR1 is LGHNT and CDR2 is FRNRAP in the germline V gene. The CDR3 protein is CASGLSGSTGELFF. The CDR3 region has the DNA TGTGCTAGTGGTTTAAGTGGGAGCACCGGGGAGCTGTTTTTT. Full variable domain (outside the CDR3, taken from reference TRBV12-5 and TRBJ2-2): DARVTQTPRHKVTEMGQEVTMRCQPILGHNTVFWYRQTMMQGLELLAYFRNRAPLDDSGMPKDRFSAEMPDATLATLKIQPSEPRDSAVYFCASGLSGSTGELFFGEGSRLTVL.

V gene TRBV6-1 combines with J gene TRBJ1-1; TRBD1 might be the D (5 bases). Germline values: CDR1 MNHNS, CDR2 SASEGT. CDR3 length: 15 amino acids. V was trimmed by 8 bases and J by 1 base, leaving 17 bases between them. CDR3 residues: CASGQEGNRNTEAFF. CDR3 nucleotides: TGTGCCAGCGGCCAGGAGGGGAATAGGAACACTGAAGCTTTCTTT.

The rearrangement links TRBV30 to TRBJ1-2, with a possible D match to TRBD1 (5 bases). The V and J ends lost 3 bases and 9 bases respectively, with 14 bases between them. The germline gives CDR1 GTSNPN, CDR2 SVGIG (reference sequence). The CDR3 contains 12 residues. CDR3 amino acids: CAWSATEDRYTF. In DNA form, the CDR3 reads TGTGCCTGGAGCGCGACAGAAGATCGCTACACCTTC.